This is a list of T cell receptor beta chains from one sample in a study of CD8 T cells in ankylosing spondylitis. From the 5' RACE reads, TCRdb called clonotypes with MiXCR, one entry per CDR3 protein. The table shows around 480,000 distinct CDR3 sequences, with under 20% occurring only once. Sequenced input: blood, either unsorted or a sorted T cell fraction (not recorded which). Receptors were obtained from a male donor with ankylosing spondylitis. Both conserved end residues are trimmed from each CDR3. Each record gives: D gene, V gene, J gene, CDR3 protein. The D gene is left open where the match is weak.

>TRBD1|TRBV12-3/TRBV12-4|TRBJ1-2
ASSPGQGFLDGYT
>.|TRBV19|TRBJ2-6
ASSTRAGDFSGANVLT
>.|TRBV6-5|TRBJ2-4
ASSYSQEGTKNIQY
>.|TRBV7-2|TRBJ1-1
ASSPVPGTEAF
>.|TRBV20-1|TRBJ2-4
SARDGEGPKNIQY
>TRBD2|TRBV7-9|TRBJ2-5
ASSRREVRETQY
>TRBD1|TRBV30|TRBJ2-5
AWSVPGGTETQY
>TRBD1|TRBV10-3|TRBJ1-1
AISERSGGSNTEAF
>.|TRBV30|TRBJ1-1
ASQRLNTEAF
>TRBD1|TRBV2|TRBJ1-2
ASRQGTEFGYT
>.|TRBV5-8|TRBJ2-7
ASSLASGLRPYEQY